Following are 4 T cell receptor beta chains from one sample sequenced in a study of blood T cell repertoires in COVID-19. Generated by immunoSEQ multiplex PCR, the TCRdb table keeps only in-frame clones and is missing some. The data show around 310,000 clones, 90% seen once. Sequencing was done on a sample of peripheral blood. The receptor source for this set is a woman between 40 and 50 years old with COVID-19, enrolled during active disease.

V usage is TRBV5-1 and J usage is TRBJ1-2; no reliable D call. The CDR3 loop spans 16 amino acids. V lost 0 bases to trimming and J lost 3 bases, with 15 bases between them. Germline V lookup: CDR1 SGHRS, CDR2 YFSETQ. The CDR3 nucleotides are TGCGCCAGCAGCTTGGGCCCGAATAGGAGGGACTATGGCTACACCTTC. Its protein product is CASSLGPNRRDYGYTF.

This clone was seen just once. Different DNA sequences within this sample yield the same CDR3. The chain uses TRBV28 and TRBJ1-3; possibly TRBD1 for D (5 bases). Trimming pared 3 bases from V and 0 bases from J, leaving 6 bases between. CDR3 length: 14 residues. Germline V gives CDR1 MDHEN, CDR2 SYDVKM. DNA of the CDR3: TGTGCCAGCAGTTTGGGGGGCTCTGGAAACACCATATATTTT. Its translation is CASSLGGSGNTIYF.

This rearrangement joins TRBV18 to TRBJ1-1; D is unclear. This CDR3 is 12 amino acids long. With 3 bases removed from V and 4 bases from J, the gap between germline ends came to 6 bases. The germline V gene has CDR1 KGHSH and CDR2 LQKENI. The chain's CDR3 is CASSPGSTEAFF. The CDR3 bases are TGTGCCAGCTCACCCGGGAGCACTGAAGCTTTCTTT.

The rearrangement joins TRBV7-9 to TRBJ1-1; 11 bases fit TRBD1. Losses at the gene ends were 5 bases for V and 5 bases for J; bases not matched to a gene: 10. Germline assignment: CDR1 SEHNR and CDR2 FQNEAQ (reference sequence). There are 16 residues in the CDR3. The CDR3 nucleotides read TGTGCCAGCAGCGCCTCGGGACAGGGGGGGAGGACTGAAGCTTTCTTT. Encoded protein: CASSASGQGGRTEAFF.